The clone carrying this T cell receptor (beta chain) was observed once. The entry originates in a study of blood T cell repertoires in COVID-19. Study-level background: The analysed material was cDNA or gDNA that came from T cells, B-cell-depleted T cells, or PBMCs.

Exposed enrollees had met someone with a PCR-confirmed or clinician-diagnosed COVID-19 case at some point within the 2 weeks before study entry. As originally analysed: Counts of nucleated cells, estimated from reference gene primer amplification, were obtained. TCRdb's table, derived via immunoSEQ multiplex PCR, lists solely in-frame clones and lacks some. V, J and clone size were drawn from that table, and D and trimming were deduced from the DNA. The sample has fewer than 400,000 clones; roughly 90% are singletons. The receptor's source is a woman younger than 45 who had been exposed to COVID-19. The sample taken for sequencing was PBMCs or T cells enriched from blood (not recorded which).

The CDR3: CASSTHRVGYTF. The CDR3 region has the DNA TGTGCCAGCAGCACGCACAGGGTTGGCTACACCTTC. The chain employs TRBV9 and TRBJ1-2, with D possibly being TRBD1 (6 bases). Trimming took 4 bases from V and 7 from J, leaving 11 bases between them. Germline values: CDR1 SGDLS, CDR2 YYNGEE. The CDR3 is 12 amino acids.